The 20 T cell receptor beta chains reported below all come from one sample, sequenced in a study of CD8 T cells in Susac syndrome. After extraction with the RNeasy kit, roughly 0.45 to 1 ug of the RNA was reverse transcribed using random hexamers. One entry per CDR3 protein, called by TCRdb with MiXCR from the immunoSEQ multiplex PCR reads. Among 51,000 or so distinct CDR3 sequences, 80% to 95% were seen once, and the ten largest hold around 0.53%. The sample taken for sequencing was CD8+ T cells from PBMCs. These receptors all come from a human donor in good health.

The chain uses TRBV6-6 and TRBJ2-1; 10 bases fit TRBD2. V was pared by 1 base and J by 4 bases, with 4 bases of the junction left unmatched. From germline, CDR1 is MNHNY and CDR2 SVGAGI (reference sequence). CDR3 length equals 16 residues. The CDR3 coding sequence is TGTGCCAGCAGTTACTACACTAGCGGGATATACAATGAGCAGTTCTTC. Amino acids: CASSYYTSGIYNEQFF.

The CDR3 bases are TGTGCCAGCAGCTTAACCGGGGGGGCGTCCTACGAGCAGTACTTC. It encodes CASSLTGGASYEQYF. This chain joins TRBV7-9 and TRBJ2-7, with TRBD2 identical over 8 bases. The CDR3 contains 15 residues. V lost 2 bases to trimming and J lost 1 base; unmatched junction nucleotides: 4. In germline, CDR1 is SEHNR, CDR2 FQNEAQ (reference sequence). Full variable domain (rest looked up from reference TRBV7-9 and TRBJ2-7): DTGVSQNPRHKITKRGQNVTFRCDPISEHNRLYWYRQTLGQGPEFLTYFQNEAQLEKSRLLSDRFSAERPKGSFSTLEIQRTEQGDSAMYLCASSLTGGASYEQYFGPGTRLTVT.

The V and J genes are TRBV18 and TRBJ2-2; a possible D gene is TRBD1 (6 bases). V shed 8 bases and J shed 0 bases, with 7 bases lying between them. This CDR3 has 13 residues. Germline assignment: CDR1 KGHSH and CDR2 LQKENI. CDR3 in amino acids: CASGQTNTGELFF. CDR3 DNA sequence: TGTGCCAGCGGACAGACGAACACCGGGGAGCTGTTTTTT.

The chain links TRBV6-2 or TRBV6-3 to TRBJ1-5, with D possibly matching TRBD1 (5 bases). The V gene lost 5 bases and the J gene lost 1 base, with 9 bases spanning the gap. Germline V lookup: CDR1 MNHEY, CDR2 SVGEGT. The CDR3 consists of 14 residues. The CDR3 coding sequence is TGTGCCAGCAGTATCGCAGGGAGCAATCAGCCCCAGCATTTT. This gives the protein CASSIAGSNQPQHF.

The V and J genes are TRBV13 and TRBJ2-2; D may be TRBD2 (6 bases). V lost 1 base and J 5 bases, leaving 17 bases between the germline ends. This CDR3 contains 17 residues. CDR1 and CDR2 (germline): PRHDT, FYEKMQ (reference sequence). The CDR3 loop reads CASSLAYSGVNTGELFF. The CDR3 region has the DNA TGTGCCAGCAGCTTAGCCTATAGCGGAGTTAATACCGGGGAGCTGTTTTTT.

This chain joins TRBV20-1 and TRBJ2-7; D uncertain. Looked up from germline, CDR1 is DFQATT and CDR2 is SNEGSKA (reference sequence). The CDR3 runs to 14 residues. Deletions cut 0 bases from V and 3 bases from J, with 12 bases between. The CDR3 DNA is TGCAGTGCTAGAGATACCCACCAAGACTACGAGCAGTACTTC. This translates into CSARDTHQDYEQYF.

Only one count was recorded for this clonotype. V is TRBV7-9 and J is TRBJ2-1; D may be TRBD2 (5 bases). The germline CDR1 and CDR2 sequences are SEHNR and FQNEAQ (reference sequence). V was shortened by 3 bases and J by 5 bases, with 8 bases between the two germline ends. The CDR3 loop spans 13 amino acids. CDR3 sequence reads: CASSFSRDNEQFF. DNA of the CDR3: TGTGCCAGCAGCTTCTCGAGGGACAATGAGCAGTTCTTC.

V usage is TRBV3-1 and J usage is TRBJ2-3, with D possibly TRBD1 on 6 matching bases. This CDR3 region has 16 residues. Germline lookup yields CDR1 LGHDT and CDR2 YNNKEL (reference sequence). Trimming shortened V by 0 bases and J by 6 bases, and 16 bases separated the two germline ends. The CDR3 here is CASSQETNRVVDTQYF. The CDR3 nucleotides read TGTGCCAGCAGCCAAGAAACCAACAGGGTGGTGGATACGCAGTATTTT.

The CDR3 loop is CASSEARGGQETQYF. The CDR3 bases are TGTGCCAGCAGTGAAGCCCGGGGGGGCCAAGAGACCCAGTACTTC. This rearrangement joins TRBV2 to TRBJ2-5; 8 bases are shared with TRBD2. V dropped 0 bases and J dropped 1; count of bases not matched to a gene: 1. Germline V gene lookup returns CDR1 SNHLY and CDR2 FYNNEI. The CDR3 covers 15 residues.

The J gene is TRBJ2-7, the V gene TRBV29-1; TRBD2 matches at 12 bases. Germline-derived CDR1 and CDR2 are SQVTM and ANQGSEA. Germline trimming cut 4 bases from V and 7 bases from J; bases unmatched to any gene: 11. The CDR3 contains 15 residues. The CDR3 region is CSVGLAGVKVGEQYF. CDR3 bases: TGCAGCGTTGGACTAGCGGGAGTAAAAGTTGGGGAGCAGTACTTC.

The rearrangement uses TRBV4-1 and TRBJ2-7; TRBD1 agrees at 8 bases. This CDR3 is built from 14 residues. Germline trimming cut 1 base from V and 5 bases from J; bases unmatched to any gene: 4. Germline V gene data show CDR1 as MGHRA and CDR2 as YSYEKL. The CDR3 loop is CASSQGTGIHEQYF. CDR3 bases: TGCGCCAGCAGCCAAGGGACAGGGATCCACGAGCAGTACTTC.

This clonotype has more than one count but fewer than ten. The J gene is TRBJ2-7, the V gene TRBV28; D gene ambiguous. CDR1 MDHEN and CDR2 SYDVKM come from the germline V gene. This CDR3 comprises 11 residues. Trimming cost V 2 bases and J 2 bases, with 1 base left between them. The CDR3 spells CASSLTYEQYF. For the CDR3, the DNA is TGTGCCAGCAGTTTAACCTACGAGCAGTACTTC.

In nucleotides, the CDR3 is TGTGCCAGCAGCCCCCCGTTTGGTAAGCGGGAGGGCACTGAGCAGTTCTTC. Protein: CASSPPFGKREGTEQFF. The V call is TRBV7-9, the J call TRBJ2-1, with 10 bases that match TRBD2. The CDR3 contains 17 residues. Losses at the gene ends were 5 bases for V and 9 bases for J; bases not matched to a gene: 16. The germline CDR1 and CDR2 sequences are SEHNR and FQNEAQ (reference sequence).

The rearrangement joins TRBV27 to TRBJ2-3; D unclear. V shed 4 bases and J shed 2 bases, with 13 bases lying between them. Germline CDR1 is MNHEY and CDR2 is SMNVEV (reference sequence). There are 15 residues in the CDR3. The CDR3 region is CASSSSDGHTDTQYF. In DNA form, the CDR3 reads TGTGCCAGCAGTTCCTCCGACGGGCACACAGATACGCAGTATTTT.

The rearrangement joins TRBV5-4 to TRBJ2-1, with 7 bases matching TRBD1. The CDR3 length is 15 residues. Trimming removed 2 bases from V and 4 bases from J; junction bases left unmatched: 6. CDR1 is SGHNT and CDR2 is YYREEE in the germline V gene (reference sequence). The CDR3 DNA reads TGTGCCAGCAGCTTCAAGACAGGGTGGTACAATGAGCAGTTCTTC. Its translation: CASSFKTGWYNEQFF.

The chain is built from TRBV3-1 and TRBJ1-1, with a possible D match to TRBD1 (5 bases). The germline V gene encodes CDR1 LGHDT and CDR2 YNNKEL (reference sequence). CDR3 size: 16 residues. Trimming removed 1 base at V and 3 bases at J, with 15 bases between. CDR3 DNA: TGTGCCAGCAGCCAAGGGGGGGGGAGGGCGTACACTGAAGCTTTCTTT. Translating it yields CASSQGGGRAYTEAFF.

The chain employs TRBV29-1 and TRBJ1-5; a possible D gene is TRBD1 (6 bases). V was cut by 4 bases and J by 4 bases, with 11 bases left in between. CDR1 SQVTM and CDR2 ANQGSEA come from the germline V gene. CDR3 length equals 13 residues. CDR3 coding DNA: TGCAGCGTTGCGTCGGACAGTAATCAGCCCCAGCATTTT. Protein sequence: CSVASDSNQPQHF.

The V call is TRBV29-1, the J call TRBJ1-1, with 12 nucleotides matching TRBD1. Trimming cost V 7 bases and J 5 bases; bases outside gene matches: 8. This CDR3 is 14 amino acids long. Germline V gives CDR1 SQVTM, CDR2 ANQGSEA. The CDR3 DNA sequence: TGCAGCGCTGGGGGACAGGGGGCGAGTACTGAAGCTTTCTTT. This sequence encodes CSAGGQGASTEAFF.

The chain couples TRBV12-3 or TRBV12-4 to TRBJ2-3; D is unresolved. CDR3 length: 14 amino acids. The V end was cut by 3 bases, the J end by 0 bases, with 7 bases between. The CDR3 loop reads CASSFSASTDTQYF. The CDR3 DNA follows: TGTGCCAGCAGTTTTTCCGCCAGCACAGATACGCAGTATTTT.

The chain employs TRBV10-3 and TRBJ2-7; no definite D call. Trimming removed 0 bases from V and 5 bases from J, with 2 bases in between. Germline loops: CDR1 ENHRY, CDR2 SYGVKD. The length of the CDR3 is 11 residues. The CDR3 reads CAISESHEQYF. The CDR3 nucleotides read TGTGCCATCAGTGAGTCGCACGAGCAGTACTTC.